Sequencing of this T cell receptor (beta chain) was carried out in a study of human T cells and chemical hapten exposure. The J segment lost 8 bases and the V segment lost 3 bases, leaving 25 bases of the junction unmatched. This CDR3 is 21 amino acids long. Germline-derived CDR1 and CDR2 are SGDLS and YYNGEE. In this sample, this clonotype turned up many times. TCRdb re-analysed the RACE reads in MiXCR, keeping a single row per CDR3 protein. Here the sample spans around 300,000 distinct CDR3 sequences, 5% to 6.5% being singletons. This sample's time point: pre-sensitization, week 0. Treatment: therapeutic diphenylcyclopropenone sensitization with weekly scalp DPC.

The input for sequencing was whole blood, taken in connection with sensitization to the hapten diphenylcyclopropenone (DPC). The V call is TRBV9, the J call TRBJ2-1; 11 bases match TRBD2. The receptor was isolated from a woman aged 18-29 years with alopecia areata. Some clones in this sample may be carry-over from other donors' samples. The CDR3 DNA is TGTGCCAGCAGCGCCCCCGGAATTGCTAGCGGGGGGCTTACTAGCAGGTATGAGCAGTTCTTC. Translated, it gives CASSAPGIASGGLTSRYEQFF.